These 27 T cell receptor beta chains were sequenced from one sample in a study of identical twins' blood T cells. TCRdb recomputed calls from the 5' RACE reads with MiXCR, one row per CDR3 protein. The sample contains 300,000 to 450,000 distinct CDR3 sequences, about 28% of which appear only once. The specimen sequenced was PBMCs. These receptors were obtained from a woman between 18 and 49 years old in good health.

In regard to this clonotype: At one end, the junction sequence differs from germline, possibly due to a read error. V usage is TRBV7-7 and J usage is TRBJ2-1, with a possible D match to TRBD2 (5 bases). The CDR3 spans 15 residues. CDR1 and CDR2 from the germline V gene are SSHAT and FNYEAQ (reference sequence). CDR3: CASSIRDGVYNEQFF. The CDR3 nucleotides read TGTGCTAGCAGCATACGGGATGGGGTTTACAATGAGCAGTTCTTC.

There are a few counts of this clonotype. The chain recombines TRBV9 with TRBJ1-5; no clear D. Germline V gene sequence: CDR1 SGDLS, CDR2 YYNGEE. This CDR3 spans 14 amino acids. Trimming removed 4 bases at V and 3 bases at J, with 11 bases between. In nucleotides, the CDR3 is TGTGCCAGCAGCACTTCGGAGTACAATCAGCCCCAGCATTTT. It yields the protein CASSTSEYNQPQHF.

J is TRBJ1-1 and V is TRBV5-1, with D unclear. Germline CDR1 is SGHRS and CDR2 is YFSETQ. V was clipped by 0 bases and J by 3 bases, with 6 bases between them. CDR3 length: 13 residues. This CDR3 reads CASSLGWYTEAFF. The DNA for the CDR3 is TGCGCCAGCAGCTTGGGGTGGTACACTGAAGCTTTCTTT.

V and J are TRBV5-1 and TRBJ2-1; D perhaps matches TRBD1 (5 bases). This CDR3 spans 14 amino acids. CDR1 is SGHRS and CDR2 is YFSETQ in the germline V gene. Trimming shortened V by 7 bases and J by 0 bases, and 11 bases separated the two germline ends. CDR3 DNA sequence: TGCGCCAGCCAGGGCGCTAGCTCCTACAATGAGCAGTTCTTC. Encoded protein: CASQGASSYNEQFF.

This clonotype was seen ten or more times. The CDR3 spells CASRQEIQVYEQFF. The DNA of the CDR3 is TGCGCCAGCAGACAGGAGATACAGGTATATGAGCAGTTCTTC. The chain couples TRBV5-1 to TRBJ2-1; D may be TRBD1 (5 bases). Trimming left V 5 bases short and J 8 bases short, with 17 bases between. CDR1 is SGHRS, CDR2 YFSETQ, per germline. This CDR3 comprises 14 residues.

This clonotype showed up just a few times. The CDR3 region has the DNA TGTGCCAGCAGCGTTGTTCCAGAACCCAAAACTGAAGCTTTCTTT. This gives the protein CASSVVPEPKTEAFF. The V gene is TRBV9, the J gene TRBJ1-1; D gene unclear. The CDR3 loop spans 15 amino acids. CDR1 and CDR2 from the germline V gene are SGDLS and YYNGEE. V was cut by 2 bases and J by 5 bases, with 16 bases left in between.

The gene calls are TRBV29-1 and TRBJ1-1; the D is unclear. This CDR3 has 10 amino acids. CDR1 is SQVTM, CDR2 ANQGSEA, per germline. Between the trimmed V and J ends, which lost 6 bases and 6 bases, there was a span of 8 bases. CDR3 bases: TGCAGCGTCCGCGGGGCTGAAGCTTTCTTT. Translating it yields CSVRGAEAFF.

This clonotype was recorded a few times. The rearrangement links TRBV6-2 or TRBV6-3 to TRBJ1-5; D gene unclear. Germline-derived CDR1 and CDR2 are MNHEY and SVGEGT. V lost 6 bases and J lost 2, with 20 bases in between. This CDR3 spans 17 amino acids. The CDR3 spells CASSPLPKDGGNQPQHF. In nucleotides, the CDR3 is TGTGCCAGCAGCCCACTACCGAAGGATGGGGGCAATCAGCCCCAGCATTTT.

This clonotype was detected ten times or more. V is TRBV19 and J is TRBJ1-1; D remains unclear. The CDR3 length is 13 residues. Per germline, CDR1 LNHDA and CDR2 SQIVND (reference sequence). V was pared by 3 bases and J by 1 base, with 6 bases between. The CDR3, as DNA: TGTGCCAGTAGTATTACTAGGAACACTGAAGCTTTCTTT. This translates into CASSITRNTEAFF.

The count of this clonotype is one. The rearrangement uses TRBV27 and TRBJ2-1, with TRBD2 as a possible D gene (5 bases). Germline lookup yields CDR1 MNHEY and CDR2 SMNVEV (reference sequence). The CDR3 is 14 amino acids. Trimming pared 3 bases from V and 6 bases from J, leaving 12 bases between. The CDR3 protein is CASSFQTAGNEQFF. CDR3 nucleotides: TGTGCCAGCAGTTTCCAGACGGCGGGCAATGAGCAGTTCTTC.

Many counts were recorded for this clonotype. This chain joins TRBV5-1 and TRBJ1-1; no reliable D call. This CDR3 comprises 13 residues. The germline V gene has CDR1 SGHRS and CDR2 YFSETQ. The V gene lost 1 base and the J gene lost 1 base, with 5 bases spanning the gap. CDR3 sequence: CASSLYANTEAFF. The CDR3 DNA follows: TGCGCCAGCAGCTTGTACGCGAACACTGAAGCTTTCTTT. The full variable domain, with the rest looked up from reference TRBV5-1 and TRBJ1-1, is KAGVTQTPRYLIKTRGQQVTLSCSPISGHRSVSWYQQTPGQGLQFLFEYFSETQRNKGNFPGRFSGRQFSNSRSEMNVSTLELGDSALYLCASSLYANTEAFFGQGTRLTVV.

The sample holds a few counts of this clonotype. CDR3 protein: CSVDREVLNYGYTF. In DNA, the CDR3 is TGCAGCGTTGACAGGGAGGTTTTGAACTATGGCTACACCTTC. The chain has TRBV29-1 and TRBJ1-2; tentative D call: TRBD1 (5 bases). With 3 bases removed from V and 2 bases from J, the gap between germline ends came to 13 bases. The CDR3 consists of 14 residues. Per the germline V gene, CDR1 is SQVTM and CDR2 is ANQGSEA.

This clonotype has at least ten counts. The chain uses TRBV20-1 and TRBJ2-3; TRBD2 agrees at 10 bases. Germline V gene data show CDR1 as DFQATT and CDR2 as SNEGSKA (reference sequence). V lost 4 bases, J lost 1 base, and 5 bases stayed unmatched. This CDR3 contains 15 residues. CDR3 coding DNA: TGCAGTGCTAAAAGACTAGCGGGTGGCACAGATACGCAGTATTTT. This codes for CSAKRLAGGTDTQYF.

This chain connects TRBV20-1 to TRBJ2-7, with 7 bases aligning to TRBD1. The trim removed 2 bases at V and 5 bases at J, leaving 9 bases unmatched. The CDR3 is 14 residues long. The germline CDR1 and CDR2 sequences are DFQATT and SNEGSKA (reference sequence). The CDR3 DNA reads as TGCAGTGCTAGACTAGGGACAGCACCTAACGAGCAGTACTTC. This gives the protein CSARLGTAPNEQYF.

To note about this clonotype: An end of the junction does not agree with germline; a read error may underlie this. V usage is TRBV6-2 or TRBV6-3 and J usage is TRBJ1-4; 8 bases fit TRBD1. The germline gives CDR1 MNHEY, CDR2 SVGEGT. This CDR3 region has 13 residues. In DNA form, the CDR3 reads TGTGCCAGCACAGGACAGGGAGAGGAAAAACTGGTTTTT. It encodes CASTGQGEEKLVF.

V is TRBV29-1 and J is TRBJ2-1; D may be TRBD2 (7 bases). Trimming cost V 7 bases and J 9 bases, with 13 bases left between them. Germline loops: CDR1 SQVTM, CDR2 ANQGSEA. The CDR3 runs 11 residues. The CDR3, as DNA: TGCAGCGCCCCGGGGGGCGGTGAGCAGTTCTTC. Translation: CSAPGGGEQFF.

This clonotype has ten or more counts. V usage is TRBV20-1 and J usage is TRBJ1-2; 9 positions match TRBD1. The CDR3 is 16 residues long. Trimming at V came to 3 bases and at J to 0 bases, leaving 8 bases not matched to a gene. In germline, CDR1 is DFQATT, CDR2 SNEGSKA (reference sequence). As DNA, the CDR3 is TGCAGTGCTAGGGGGGGGACAGGGAATTCTAACTATGGCTACACCTTC. Its translation is CSARGGTGNSNYGYTF.

The chain joins TRBV5-1 to TRBJ2-1; D remains ambiguous. CDR3 size: 12 residues. V lost 0 bases, J lost 9 bases, and 7 bases lay in between. Germline V gives CDR1 SGHRS, CDR2 YFSETQ. DNA for the CDR3: TGCGCCAGCAGCTTGGTTGCCGCTGAGCAGTTCTTC. Encoded protein: CASSLVAAEQFF.

A few counts support this clonotype. The chain couples TRBV6-5 to TRBJ1-2; D remains unclear. CDR3 size: 13 residues. The ends were cut back, 0 bases at V and 8 bases at J, with 10 bases in the middle. The germline gives CDR1 MNHEY, CDR2 SVGAGI. Written as DNA, the CDR3 is TGTGCCAGCAGTTACTCTGGAGCGGGAGGCTACACCTTC. It codes for CASSYSGAGGYTF.

V is TRBV7-2 and J is TRBJ1-1; a possible D gene is TRBD1 (6 bases). Germline CDR1 reads SGHTA; CDR2 reads FQGNSA. Trimming shortened V by 2 bases and J by 1 base, and 14 bases separated the two germline ends. This CDR3 contains 16 residues. This CDR3 is CASSLTGASKNTEAFF. For the CDR3, the DNA is TGTGCCAGCAGCTTAACGGGGGCTAGCAAGAACACTGAAGCTTTCTTT.

This clonotype came up a few times. The chain combines TRBV29-1 with TRBJ2-7, with D maybe TRBD1 (6 bases). Germline loops: CDR1 SQVTM, CDR2 ANQGSEA. Between the trimmed V and J ends, which lost 3 bases and 7 bases, there was a span of 10 bases. The CDR3 contains 11 residues. CDR3 bases: TGCAGCGTTGATCAAGGGGGAGAGCAGTACTTC. This codes for CSVDQGGEQYF.

This clonotype was found many times. This sequence joins TRBV20-1 and TRBJ2-3; D may correspond to TRBD1 or TRBD2 (5 bases each). CDR3 length: 12 amino acids. With 6 bases removed from V and 1 base from J, the gap between germline ends came to 8 bases. The germline CDR1 and CDR2 sequences are DFQATT and SNEGSKA (reference sequence). The CDR3 DNA sequence: TGCAGTGCGGGGGACGGCACAGATACGCAGTATTTT. Translating gives CSAGDGTDTQYF.

This clonotype was picked up a small number of times. The chain couples TRBV5-1 to TRBJ1-1; 8 nucleotides match TRBD1. V was pared by 3 bases and J by 7 bases, with 5 bases of the junction left unmatched. The germline V gene has CDR1 SGHRS and CDR2 YFSETQ. CDR3 length equals 13 residues. DNA of the CDR3: TGCGCCAGCAGCTGGGGGACAGGAGGTGAAGCTTTCTTT. Protein sequence: CASSWGTGGEAFF.

Worth noting for this clonotype: This may arise from a read error, as a much more abundant clone is one base away. The chain carries TRBV29-1 and TRBJ1-3; D unresolved. Germline lookup yields CDR1 SQVTM and CDR2 ANQGSEA. V was shortened by 4 bases and J by 0 bases, with 10 bases between the two germline ends. The length of the CDR3 is 14 residues. The CDR3 loop reads CSVGDTVSGNTIYF. CDR3 in DNA: TGCAGCGTTGGGGATACAGTCTCTGGAAACACCATATATTTT. Filled out from reference TRBV29-1 and TRBJ1-3, the complete variable domain reads SAVISQKPSRDICQRGTSLTIQCQVDSQVTMMFWYRQQPGQSLTLIATANQGSEATYESGFVIDKFPISRPNLTFSTLTVSNMSPEDSSIYLCSVGDTVSGNTIYFGEGSWLTVV.

This chain joins TRBV29-1 and TRBJ1-2; D not resolved. This CDR3 contains 12 residues. Trimming took off 4 bases at V and 3 bases at J, with 9 bases between the two ends. Germline assignment: CDR1 SQVTM and CDR2 ANQGSEA. CDR3 region: CSVGSDHYGYTF. CDR3 nucleotide sequence: TGCAGCGTTGGCTCCGACCACTATGGCTACACCTTC.

Worth noting for this clonotype: The germline gene is not matched at one end of the junction; a read error may be the cause. The V and J genes are TRBV12-5 and TRBJ2-7, with D uncertain. CDR1 is LGHNT, CDR2 FRNRAP, per germline. The CDR3 loop spans 12 amino acids. CDR3 bases: TGTGCTAGTGATTTGGCCTACTACGAGCAGTACTTC. It yields the protein CASDLAYYEQYF.

Comments on this clonotype: A junction end diverges from the germline sequence, so it may reflect a read error. The chain combines TRBV9 with TRBJ2-7; D may be TRBD1 or TRBD2 (5 bases each). Per the germline V gene, CDR1 is SGDLS and CDR2 is YYNGEE. The CDR3 spans 14 residues. CDR3 sequence (DNA): TGTGCCAGCAGCGTAGCTTCGGGGCTCAGCGAGCATTACTTC. It encodes CASSVASGLSEHYF.